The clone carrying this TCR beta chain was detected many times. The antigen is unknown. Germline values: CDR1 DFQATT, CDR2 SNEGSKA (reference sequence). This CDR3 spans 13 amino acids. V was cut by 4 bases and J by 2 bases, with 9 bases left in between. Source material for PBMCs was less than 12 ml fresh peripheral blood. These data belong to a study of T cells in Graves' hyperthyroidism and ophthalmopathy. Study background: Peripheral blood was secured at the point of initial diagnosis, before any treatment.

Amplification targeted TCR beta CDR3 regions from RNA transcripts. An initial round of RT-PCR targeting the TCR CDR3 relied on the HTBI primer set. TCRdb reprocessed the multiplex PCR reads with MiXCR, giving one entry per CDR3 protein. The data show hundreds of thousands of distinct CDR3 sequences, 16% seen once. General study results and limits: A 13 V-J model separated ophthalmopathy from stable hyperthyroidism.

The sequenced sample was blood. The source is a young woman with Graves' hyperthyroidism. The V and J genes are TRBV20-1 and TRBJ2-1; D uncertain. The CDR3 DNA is TGCAGTGCTATCTTGTTCCCCTACAATGAGCAGTTCTTC. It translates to CSAILFPYNEQFF.